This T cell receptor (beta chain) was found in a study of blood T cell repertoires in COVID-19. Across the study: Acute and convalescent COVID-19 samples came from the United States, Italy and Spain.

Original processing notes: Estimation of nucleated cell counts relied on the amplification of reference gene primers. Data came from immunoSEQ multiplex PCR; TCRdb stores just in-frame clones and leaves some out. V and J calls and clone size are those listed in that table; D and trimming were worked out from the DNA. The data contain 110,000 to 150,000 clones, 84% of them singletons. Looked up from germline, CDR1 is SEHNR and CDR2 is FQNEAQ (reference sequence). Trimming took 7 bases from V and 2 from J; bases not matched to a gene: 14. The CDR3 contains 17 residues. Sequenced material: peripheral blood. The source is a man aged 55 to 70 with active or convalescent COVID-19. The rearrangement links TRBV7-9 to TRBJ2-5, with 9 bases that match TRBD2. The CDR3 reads CASTPSELAGLQETQYF. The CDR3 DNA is TGTGCCAGCACCCCCTCCGAGCTAGCGGGACTTCAAGAGACCCAGTACTTC.